This T cell receptor beta chain was profiled in a study of cytomegalovirus exposure and HLA in healthy donors. General observations from the study: TCR beta V- and J-gene trimming, according to a later analysis, was linked to a missense DCLRE1C variant. In the analysis, some V segments, TRBV6-2 and TRBV6-3 included, were excluded as indistinguishable. Most likely, a cluster of highly shared sequence variants arose as a sequencing artifact. A later analysis showed HLA-associated TCR beta chains outstripping equally common others in clonal expansion.

V was shortened by 1 base and J by 4 bases, with 4 bases between the two germline ends. The CDR3 extends over 12 amino acids. Germline V gene sequence: CDR1 SGHDT, CDR2 YYEEEE. The PCR made use of 60 Vbeta and 13 Jbeta primers. Assay: immunoSEQ multiplex PCR; the TCRdb copy retains only in-frame clones and omits some. The sample yields under 150,000 clones, about two thirds seen once. With regard to this clone: Its cognate antigen is unknown.

The clonotype originates from a woman aged 55-70 years in good health and CMV-seropositive. The sample consisted of PBMCs. The chain links TRBV5-6 to TRBJ2-3; D remains ambiguous. The CDR3 DNA sequence: TGTGCCAGCAGCTTGTCAGCAGATACGCAGTATTTT. It specifies CASSLSADTQYF. Full variable domain (remainder filled in from reference TRBV5-6 and TRBJ2-3): DAGVTQSPTHLIKTRGQQVTLRCSPKSGHDTVSWYQQALGQGPQFIFQYYEEEERQRGNFPDRFSGHQFPNYSSELNVNALLLGDSALYLCASSLSADTQYFGPGTRLTVL.